The rows below give T cell receptor beta chains drawn from one sample of a study of cytotoxic CD8 clonotypes in ibrutinib-treated CLL. Clones were read by immunoSEQ multiplex PCR, and TCRdb kept only the in-frame ones, dropping some. The data hold 50,000 to 60,000 clones, with roughly 85% observed a single time. The source material was PBMCs, sampled after 24 months of ibrutinib treatment. These receptors originate from a human donor with chronic lymphocytic leukemia. Both conserved end residues are part of each CDR3. The D gene is left open where the match is weak. Expanded clones get a size class; other rows say once, few or many, or leave the size out.

cdr3_nt	cdr3_aa	v_call	clone_size	d_call	j_call
TGTGCCAGCAGTTACTTACAGAGACACACTGAAGCTTTCTTT	CASSYLQRHTEAFF	TRBV6-5	.	.	TRBJ1-1
TGTGCCAGCACAGGGGCGGGCGTGTGGGGCTACACCTTC	CASTGAGVWGYTF	TRBV28	.	.	TRBJ1-2
TGCAGCGTTTTTACAGGGTCGGGGAGCAATCAGCCCCAGCATTTT	CSVFTGSGSNQPQHF	TRBV29-1	.	.	TRBJ1-5
TGTGCCAGCAGCGAAAGAACCGGGACTACCTCCATAAATGAGCAGTTCTTC	CASSERTGTTSINEQFF	TRBV9	.	TRBD2	TRBJ2-1
TGTGCCAGCAGTTTAGTGACGGGCTCCTACGAGCAGTACTTC	CASSLVTGSYEQYF	TRBV28	.	.	TRBJ2-7
TGCGCCAGCAGCCCGGGGTTACTAAATGGATACAATGAGCAGTTCTTC	CASSPGLLNGYNEQFF	TRBV5-1	.	.	TRBJ2-1
TGTGCCAGTAATACAGGGGAGCGCTACGAGCAGTACTTC	CASNTGERYEQYF	TRBV6-1	few	TRBD1	TRBJ2-7
TGTGCCAGCAGCGTAGGAAAAGCAGGGGGCCGTGGAAACACCATATATTTT	CASSVGKAGGRGNTIYF	TRBV9	.	TRBD1	TRBJ1-3
TGTGCCAGCAGCTTAGGAGTCAGGGACCCGGCCATGAACACTGAAGCTTTCTTT	CASSLGVRDPAMNTEAFF	TRBV11-3	.	.	TRBJ1-1
TGTGCCAGCAGCCGCGGGACTCTTGCGCCCTACGAGCAGTACTTC	CASSRGTLAPYEQYF	TRBV12-1	once	.	TRBJ2-7
TGTGCCAGTAATTGGCGGGCATCTGGGGACACTGAAGCTTTCTTT	CASNWRASGDTEAFF	TRBV19	medium-sized	.	TRBJ1-1
TGCGCCAGCAGCTTTACGGCAGGAGGGGGAGATACGCAGTATTTT	CASSFTAGGGDTQYF	TRBV5-1	.	.	TRBJ2-3
TGTGCCAGCAGCTTAGTGATCGGGGCCACTGAAGCTTTCTTT	CASSLVIGATEAFF	TRBV11-2	.	.	TRBJ1-1
TGTGCCAGCAGCCACGGGGGAAGAAAAGGGGAAAAACTGTTTTTT	CASSHGGRKGEKLFF	TRBV7-2	.	.	TRBJ1-4
TGTGCCAGCAGCCCGGACAGGGGGAATCAGCCCCAGCATTTT	CASSPDRGNQPQHF	TRBV7-2	.	TRBD1	TRBJ1-5
TGTGCCAGCAGGGTCCTCGCGGACAGGGATTTTGGCTACACCTTC	CASRVLADRDFGYTF	TRBV27	.	TRBD1	TRBJ1-2
TGTGCCAGCAGTTTGGGGGTCAGGCCACCTAACTTC	CASSLGVRPPNF	TRBV28	.	.	TRBJ2-4
TGTGCCAGCAGGGCCCACAGGGCTGGGGAGCAGTACTTC	CASRAHRAGEQYF	TRBV11-2	once	.	TRBJ2-7
TGTGCCAGCAGGATCGGGACTCCTCCTTGGGTTGAGCAGTTCTTC	CASRIGTPPWVEQFF	TRBV28	.	.	TRBJ2-1
TGCGCCAGCAGCTTGGATGGGCAGGAGACCTACGAGCAGTACTTC	CASSLDGQETYEQYF	TRBV5-1	.	.	TRBJ2-7
TGTGCCAGCTCTCCCGGACAGGCCCCTCAGCCCCAGCATTTT	CASSPGQAPQPQHF	TRBV18	.	TRBD1	TRBJ1-5
TGTGCCAGTAGCCCCGGGACAGGGAATTCTGGGGCCAACGTCCTGACTTTC	CASSPGTGNSGANVLTF	TRBV19	.	TRBD1	TRBJ2-6
TGCAGCGTTTCGACTAGCGGGAGTAGTTCCCAGTACTTC	CSVSTSGSSSQYF	TRBV29-1	.	TRBD2	TRBJ2-5
TGTGCCGGCAGTTTCCCTCAAGGGGAGCAGTACTTC	CAGSFPQGEQYF	TRBV28	few	.	TRBJ2-7
TGTGCCAGCAGCCCAGGGGCGGCGGGAGGGGGGAATGAGCAGTTCTTC	CASSPGAAGGGNEQFF	TRBV11-1	.	TRBD2	TRBJ2-1
TGTGCCACCGGCGAATGGGGGGACACACAAGAGACCCAGTACTTC	CATGEWGDTQETQYF	TRBV10-3	.	.	TRBJ2-5
TGTGCCAGTAGTTTAACCGGGACAGGGAACTATGGCTACACCTTC	CASSLTGTGNYGYTF	TRBV19	.	TRBD1	TRBJ1-2
TGTGCCAGCACCACGGGATTAGGGGGCGGGTCTGAAGCTTTCTTT	CASTTGLGGGSEAFF	TRBV2	.	TRBD1	TRBJ1-1
TGTGCCAGCACGGGGGACTTGAACACTGAAGCTTTCTTT	CASTGDLNTEAFF	TRBV6-5	.	.	TRBJ1-1
TGCGCCAGCAGCCAATTCTCCGGGACGCGCCATGAGCAGTTCTTC	CASSQFSGTRHEQFF	TRBV5-1	once	.	TRBJ2-1
TGTGCCAGCAGCCATTGGGAGGGGAACTGGGCGAACACTGAAGCTTTCTTT	CASSHWEGNWANTEAFF	TRBV5-6	.	.	TRBJ1-1
TGTGCCAGCAGCGTAGCCGGGATTCACACAGATACGCAGTATTTT	CASSVAGIHTDTQYF	TRBV9	.	.	TRBJ2-3
TGCGCCAGCAGCAAAGGACTAGCGGGAAGTTATGAGCAGTTCTTC	CASSKGLAGSYEQFF	TRBV5-1	.	TRBD2	TRBJ2-1
TGTGCCAGCAGCAGACCGGGACAGGGAAGCCCTGGGGCCAACGTCCTGACTTTC	CASSRPGQGSPGANVLTF	TRBV7-3	.	TRBD1	TRBJ2-6
TGTGCCAGCAGCGTGAGGGAATCCCCCACTGAAGCTTTCTTT	CASSVRESPTEAFF	TRBV9	.	.	TRBJ1-1
TGCGCCAGCGTCGAAAGGGGACAGGCTCACACCGGGGAGCTGTTTTTT	CASVERGQAHTGELFF	TRBV5-1	.	TRBD1	TRBJ2-2
TGTGCCAGTAGTCAGGGTAGCACAGATACGCAGTATTTT	CASSQGSTDTQYF	TRBV19	.	.	TRBJ2-3
TGTGCCAGTAGTAGGACAGGGGTGAATACGCAGTATTTT	CASSRTGVNTQYF	TRBV19	.	TRBD1	TRBJ2-3
TGTGCCAGCAGCCCTTCCCAGGGACGTCAGAACTACAATGAGCAGTTCTTC	CASSPSQGRQNYNEQFF	TRBV7-9	few	.	TRBJ2-1
TGTGCCAGCACCCCGACGGGGGGCGTAGGTCAAGAGACCCAGTACTTC	CASTPTGGVGQETQYF	TRBV28	.	.	TRBJ2-5
TGTGCCAGCAGTCGTAGCGGGAGGGCCAATGAGCAGTTCTTC	CASSRSGRANEQFF	TRBV6-5	.	TRBD2	TRBJ2-1
TGTGCCAGCAGCGTAGTCGCTAGTGGAGGCAGAGAGACCCAGTACTTC	CASSVVASGGRETQYF	TRBV9	.	.	TRBJ2-5
TGTGCCAGCAGTGCCTCGGGGGTGGGCACCTACGAGCAGTACTTC	CASSASGVGTYEQYF	TRBV6-5	.	.	TRBJ2-7
TGTGCCACTAGGGGACTAGCGGGAGGCTACGAGCAGTACTTC	CATRGLAGGYEQYF	TRBV6-5	.	TRBD2	TRBJ2-7
TGTGCCAGCACCGGAGGGGTCAATCAGCCCCAGCATTTT	CASTGGVNQPQHF	TRBV6-5	few	.	TRBJ1-5